The next 9 T cell receptor beta chains were all read from a single sample in a study of cytomegalovirus exposure and HLA in healthy donors. PCR used 60 Vbeta primers and 13 Jbeta primers. Method: immunoSEQ multiplex PCR; TCRdb's copy keeps in-frame clones and lacks some. The sample carries approximately 160,000 clones, 80% recorded once. The specimen was PBMCs. Receptors were obtained from a man aged 25 to 40 in good health and CMV-seropositive.

This chain links TRBV10-2 with TRBJ2-1; 12 positions match TRBD2. This CDR3 region has 16 residues. V was pared by 3 bases and J by 8 bases, with 8 bases of the junction left unmatched. Germline V lookup: CDR1 WSHSY, CDR2 SAAADI. CDR3 DNA sequence: TGCGCCAGCAGTGAATTCGTCCTAGCGGGGGGGCATGAGCAGTTCTTC. It specifies CASSEFVLAGGHEQFF.

This rearrangement joins TRBV2 to TRBJ2-7; 7 nucleotides agree with TRBD2. After removal of 4 bases from V and 2 bases from J, the junction contained 17 bases not matched to a gene. The CDR3 spans 18 residues. Per the germline V gene, CDR1 is SNHLY and CDR2 is FYNNEI. The DNA for the CDR3 is TGTGCCAGCAGTGTCGATGGGGCTGGGCGGGAGTTGACCTACGAGCAGTACTTC. It yields the protein CASSVDGAGRELTYEQYF.

As for this clone: The sample holds other DNA sequences that translate to the same CDR3. J is TRBJ2-3 and V is TRBV4-1; 14 bases agree with TRBD2. The V gene end was trimmed by 1 base and the J gene end by 1 base; junction bases not matched to a gene: 4. The CDR3 sequence is 18 residues long. Germline V CDR1 and CDR2: MGHRA, YSYEKL. The CDR3 is CASSQGLAGGPRTDTQYF. The CDR3 DNA sequence: TGCGCCAGCAGCCAAGGACTAGCGGGAGGGCCGCGCACAGATACGCAGTATTTT.

V is TRBV5-6 and J is TRBJ1-1; D might be TRBD1 (6 bases). The CDR3 extends over 13 amino acids. V shed 2 bases and J shed 5 bases, with 10 bases lying between them. Per the germline V gene, CDR1 is SGHDT and CDR2 is YYEEEE. Here the CDR3 reads CASSFTGSTEAFF. CDR3 nucleotides: TGTGCCAGCAGCTTCACAGGGAGTACTGAAGCTTTCTTT.

This clone appeared once. This sequence joins TRBV11-2 and TRBJ1-3; D remains unclear. The length of the CDR3 is 15 residues. Looked up from germline, CDR1 is SGHAT and CDR2 is FQNNGV. Trimming took 3 bases from V and 2 from J, leaving 11 bases between them. CDR3 protein: CASSFTTAPGNTIYF. The CDR3 DNA reads TGTGCCAGCAGCTTTACTACCGCGCCTGGAAACACCATATATTTT.

The rearrangement uses TRBV6-1 and TRBJ2-1; TRBD2 aligns across 7 bases. J was trimmed by 4 bases and V by 5 bases; bases with no gene match: 8. The germline CDR1 and CDR2 sequences are MNHNS and SASEGT. The CDR3 runs to 15 residues. CDR3 DNA: TGTGCCAGCAGTACACTAGCGACAAATTACAATGAGCAGTTCTTC. Encoded protein: CASSTLATNYNEQFF.

V and J are TRBV19 and TRBJ1-2, with D possibly TRBD1 on 5 matching bases. Germline-derived CDR1 and CDR2 are LNHDA and SQIVND (reference sequence). Trimming took 5 bases from V and 5 from J, leaving 21 bases between them. This CDR3 has 16 residues. The CDR3 bases are TGTGCCAGTAGTCCTGGGACTCGTTTCAACTCTTATGGCTACACCTTC. Its translation is CASSPGTRFNSYGYTF. The entire variable domain, with the rest obtained from reference TRBV19 and TRBJ1-2, is as follows: DGGITQSPKYLFRKEGQNVTLSCEQNLNHDAMYWYRQDPGQGLRLIYYSQIVNDFQKGDIAEGYSVSREKKESFPLTVTSAQKNPTAFYLCASSPGTRFNSYGYTFGSGTRLTVV.

The chain uses TRBV9 and TRBJ2-1, with 7 nucleotides matching TRBD1. Germline assignment: CDR1 SGDLS and CDR2 YYNGEE. The CDR3 totals 12 residues. J gave up 8 bases and V 5 bases, and 4 bases lay outside the gene matches. The CDR3 spells CASSLQGDEQFF. The CDR3 bases are TGTGCCAGCAGTCTTCAGGGGGATGAGCAGTTCTTC.

V and J are TRBV18 and TRBJ2-2, with TRBD1 matching over 8 bases. The J segment lost 0 bases and the V segment lost 5 bases, leaving 11 bases of the junction unmatched. The germline CDR1 and CDR2 sequences are KGHSH and LQKENI. The CDR3 has 18 residues. The CDR3 DNA reads as TGTGCCAGCTCAGTCACCGCCCAGGGGGCGACGAACACCGGGGAGCTGTTTTTT. It is translated as CASSVTAQGATNTGELFF.